A single sample is the source of the 8 T cell receptor beta chains below, sequenced in a study of blood T cells in healthy people across ages. A second PCR of roughly 6 to 12 cycles used a sample-barcoded 5' primer and a J-beta primer mix. TCRdb processed the 5' RACE reads anew with MiXCR; each CDR3 protein has one entry. The sample includes around 800,000 distinct CDR3 sequences, around 24% of them seen just once. This sample also appeared in a second study, on T cells of mothers and their children.

Sequenced: blood. These receptor sequences come from a boy aged 5-17 years in good health.

J is TRBJ1-2 and V is TRBV5-4; the D gene is possibly TRBD1 (5 bases). Trimming left V 4 bases short and J 3 bases short, with 13 bases between. The length of the CDR3 is 14 residues. CDR1 and CDR2 (germline): SGHNT, YYREEE (reference sequence). CDR3 loop: CASSLGREDYGYTF. The CDR3 DNA is TGTGCCAGCAGCCTGGGGCGCGAGGACTATGGCTACACCTTC.

V usage is TRBV20-1 and J usage is TRBJ2-7, with 7 nucleotides matching TRBD1. The CDR3 totals 15 residues. The trim removed 3 bases at V and 0 bases at J, leaving 8 bases unmatched. The V gene's germline CDR1 is DFQATT and CDR2 SNEGSKA (reference sequence). DNA of the CDR3: TGCAGTGCTAGCAGTAGGACAGGACCCTCCTACGAGCAGTACTTC. Translation: CSASSRTGPSYEQYF.

This clonotype appeared a single time. The V gene is TRBV19, the J gene TRBJ1-2; D gene ambiguous. Germline V gene lookup returns CDR1 LNHDA and CDR2 SQIVND (reference sequence). Between the trimmed V and J ends, which lost 6 bases and 0 bases, there was a span of 17 bases. This CDR3 contains 16 residues. DNA for the CDR3: TGTGCCAGTAGCAAGGCTGGGAGTCGGGCTAACTATGGCTACACCTTC. It yields the protein CASSKAGSRANYGYTF. The complete variable domain, with remaining parts taken from reference TRBV19 and TRBJ1-2, reads DGGITQSPKYLFRKEGQNVTLSCEQNLNHDAMYWYRQDPGQGLRLIYYSQIVNDFQKGDIAEGYSVSREKKESFPLTVTSAQKNPTAFYLCASSKAGSRANYGYTFGSGTRLTVV.

This chain links TRBV14 with TRBJ2-1; a weak D match, TRBD1 (5 bases). Trimming pared 0 bases from V and 5 bases from J, leaving 20 bases between. CDR1 and CDR2 (germline): SGHDN, FVKESK. CDR3 size: 18 residues. CDR3 sequence (DNA): TGTGCCAGCAGCCAAGATCGCGCAGGGATATATGGGCACAATGAGCAGTTCTTC. This translates into CASSQDRAGIYGHNEQFF.

The table lists this clonotype with a few counts. The chain joins TRBV29-1 to TRBJ2-3; D gene unclear. The germline CDR1 and CDR2 sequences are SQVTM and ANQGSEA. V dropped 0 bases and J dropped 11 bases, with 12 bases sitting between them. This CDR3 spans 12 amino acids. The chain's CDR3 is CSVEEAVREQYF. As DNA, the CDR3 is TGCAGCGTTGAAGAGGCAGTACGTGAGCAGTATTTT.

This chain joins TRBV6-6 and TRBJ1-2; no clear D gene. Germline V gene sequence: CDR1 MNHNY, CDR2 SVGAGI (reference sequence). CDR3 length: 11 residues. Between the trimmed V and J ends, which lost 7 bases and 1 base, there was a span of 4 bases. The CDR3 DNA follows: TGTGCCAGCACTCTTAACTATGGCTACACCTTC. Residues: CASTLNYGYTF.

This clonotype occurred a few times. V gene TRBV5-5 combines with J gene TRBJ1-1; D unclear. V lost 3 bases to trimming and J lost 1 base, with 7 bases between them. This CDR3 has 13 residues. Germline V gives CDR1 SGHKS, CDR2 YYEKEE (reference sequence). CDR3 DNA: TGTGCCAGCAGCTATCAGGAGAACACTGAAGCTTTCTTT. Amino acid sequence: CASSYQENTEAFF.

The chain carries TRBV6-5 and TRBJ2-7, with 7 bases aligning to TRBD2. V dropped 0 bases and J dropped 2; count of bases not matched to a gene: 4. Germline V gives CDR1 MNHEY, CDR2 SVGAGI. The CDR3 is 15 residues long. CDR3 in amino acids: CASSYSAGTPYEQYF. Written as DNA, the CDR3 is TGTGCCAGCAGTTACTCAGCGGGGACTCCCTACGAGCAGTACTTC.